These T cell receptor beta chains were read from a single sample in a study of T cells in Graves' hyperthyroidism and ophthalmopathy. TCRdb redid the calling of the multiplex PCR reads with MiXCR, one entry per CDR3 protein. This table holds fewer than 350,000 distinct CDR3 sequences, over 12% found once. Sequenced sample: blood. Source of these receptors: a woman between 50 and 59 years old with Graves' hyperthyroidism that later progressed to Graves' ophthalmopathy. Each CDR3 is given with its conserved first and last residue. Each record gives: D gene, CDR3 length, J gene, V gene, clone size, CDR3 DNA, CDR3 protein. The D gene is left open where the match is weak. Clone sizes are given selectively: once, few, many, or a class where the clone is expanded.

d_call: -
cdr3_length: 14
j_call: TRBJ2-5
v_call: TRBV9
clone_size: -
cdr3_nt: TGTGCCAGCAGCATAGGACTTCTGAGGGAGACCCAGTACTTC
cdr3_aa: CASSIGLLRETQYF

d_call: -
cdr3_length: 16
j_call: TRBJ2-6
v_call: TRBV2
clone_size: few
cdr3_nt: TGTGCCAGCCCCTTGACAAGACGAATGGGGGCCAACGTCCTGACTTTC
cdr3_aa: CASPLTRRMGANVLTF

d_call: -
cdr3_length: 14
j_call: TRBJ2-1
v_call: TRBV5-1
clone_size: many
cdr3_nt: TGCGCCAGCAGCGCCCTCCCGGGTCAGGATGAGCAGTTCTTC
cdr3_aa: CASSALPGQDEQFF

d_call: -
cdr3_length: 15
j_call: TRBJ1-1
v_call: TRBV6-1
clone_size: -
cdr3_nt: TGTGCCAGCAGTGAACAGCCTTACGTGAACACTGAAGCTTTCTTT
cdr3_aa: CASSEQPYVNTEAFF

d_call: TRBD1
cdr3_length: 17
j_call: TRBJ2-4
v_call: TRBV19
clone_size: few
cdr3_nt: TGTGCCAGTAGTCGGACAGGGGTTCGCGACACCTTAAACATTCAGTACTTC
cdr3_aa: CASSRTGVRDTLNIQYF

d_call: TRBD1
cdr3_length: 14
j_call: TRBJ1-2
v_call: TRBV6-1
clone_size: -
cdr3_nt: TGTGCCAGCAGCCTCGACAGGGGGCTTAGTGGCTACACCTTC
cdr3_aa: CASSLDRGLSGYTF

d_call: TRBD1
cdr3_length: 16
j_call: TRBJ2-3
v_call: TRBV7-2
clone_size: many
cdr3_nt: TGTGCCAGCAGCTTAGCGCCGGACAGGGGGCAGAATACGCAGTATTTT
cdr3_aa: CASSLAPDRGQNTQYF

d_call: -
cdr3_length: 16
j_call: TRBJ2-7
v_call: TRBV6-2/TRBV6-3
clone_size: many
cdr3_nt: TGTGCCAGCAGTGGACCCTTCCCCGGGACTCCCTACGAGCAGTACTTC
cdr3_aa: CASSGPFPGTPYEQYF

d_call: TRBD1
cdr3_length: 16
j_call: TRBJ1-2
v_call: TRBV5-5
clone_size: -
cdr3_nt: TGTGCCAGCAGCCCGACAGGGGCGGTAGCTAACTATGGCTACACCTTC
cdr3_aa: CASSPTGAVANYGYTF

d_call: -
cdr3_length: 15
j_call: TRBJ1-2
v_call: TRBV6-5
clone_size: many
cdr3_nt: TGTGCCAGCAGTTACGGCTCGGGGGGGACCTATGGCTACACCTTC
cdr3_aa: CASSYGSGGTYGYTF

d_call: TRBD1
cdr3_length: 14
j_call: TRBJ1-5
v_call: TRBV28
clone_size: many
cdr3_nt: TGTGCCAGCAGTTCAACAGGGGAAAGCCAGCCCCAGCATTTT
cdr3_aa: CASSSTGESQPQHF